The next 22 T cell receptor beta chains were all read from a single sample in a study of patients and donors after allogeneic stem cell transplantation. Using its own MiXCR run on the RT-PCR reads, TCRdb lists one record per CDR3 protein. The sample shows about 24,000 distinct CDR3 sequences, 42% of them seen only once. Source material: blood, either unsorted or a sorted T cell fraction (not recorded which). These receptors originate from a human donor who was either an allogeneic HSCT recipient or a stem cell or donor lymphocyte infusion donor (not recorded which). It is not recorded whose cells these are; they may come from a transplant donor.

The CDR3 DNA follows: TGCAGTGCTAGATTTAGCGGGAGGGGCAATGAGCAGTTCTTC. Its translation is CSARFSGRGNEQFF. This chain uses TRBV20-1 with TRBJ2-1, with TRBD2 matching 11 bases. CDR3 length: 14 residues. Per the germline V gene, CDR1 is DFQATT and CDR2 is SNEGSKA (reference sequence). With V trimmed by 2 bases and J by 6 bases, 3 bases remained unmatched.

This sequence joins TRBV12-3 or TRBV12-4 and TRBJ1-1; D possibly corresponds to TRBD1 (5 bases). This CDR3 has 14 residues. The ends were cut back, 3 bases at V and 1 base at J, with 9 bases in the middle. Here the CDR3 DNA reads TGTGCCAGCAGTTTGGGGACGGCGAACACTGAAGCTTTCTTT. Its translation is CASSLGTANTEAFF.

The rearrangement links TRBV7-8 to TRBJ1-1; TRBD1 matches at 9 bases. The CDR3 spans 17 residues. The germline V gene encodes CDR1 SGHVS and CDR2 FQNEAQ. The ends lost 0 bases at V and 4 bases at J; junction bases unmatched: 9. CDR3 bases: TGTGCCAGCAGCTTAGCGCTCCCGGGACAGGGAGGCACTGAAGCTTTCTTT. Encoded protein: CASSLALPGQGGTEAFF.

The gene calls are TRBV28 and TRBJ2-7; 10 bases are a match to TRBD1. V dropped 2 bases and J dropped 1; count of bases not matched to a gene: 2. The germline gives CDR1 MDHEN, CDR2 SYDVKM. The CDR3 length is 15 residues. The CDR3 reads CASSLGTGASYEQYF. Here the CDR3 DNA reads TGTGCCAGCAGTTTAGGGACAGGGGCTTCCTACGAGCAGTACTTC.

This rearrangement joins TRBV4-1 to TRBJ2-1, with D maybe TRBD1 (5 bases). Trimming shortened V by 1 base and J by 13 bases, and 11 bases separated the two germline ends. Germline-derived CDR1 and CDR2 are MGHRA and YSYEKL. The CDR3 has 12 amino acids. CDR3 in amino acids: CASSQVPQGQFF. DNA for the CDR3: TGCGCCAGCAGCCAAGTCCCTCAGGGCCAGTTCTTC.

The chain recombines TRBV7-9 with TRBJ1-1; TRBD1 might be the D (6 bases). The CDR3 covers 14 residues. Germline-derived CDR1 and CDR2 are SEHNR and FQNEAQ (reference sequence). V was clipped by 5 bases and J by 1 base, with 11 bases between them. CDR3 coding DNA: TGTGCCAGCAGCCTGGGGGGACAGAACACTGAAGCTTTCTTT. This translates into CASSLGGQNTEAFF.

The sample holds one count of this clonotype. V and J are TRBV3-1 and TRBJ1-2; 7 bases agree with TRBD1. The length of the CDR3 is 15 residues. Germline values: CDR1 LGHDT, CDR2 YNNKEL (reference sequence). V was clipped by 2 bases and J by 4 bases; unmatched bases: 7. The CDR3 nucleotides read TGTGCCAGCAGCCAATTAACAGGGGTTCGCTATGGCTACACCTTC. This translates into CASSQLTGVRYGYTF.

As for this clonotype: An end of the junction does not agree with germline; a read error may underlie this. The rearrangement joins TRBV20-1 to TRBJ1-2; D not resolved. Germline CDR1 reads DFQATT; CDR2 reads SNEGSKA (reference sequence). CDR3 length: 12 residues. This CDR3 is CSASWQHDGYTF. CDR3 sequence (DNA): TGCAGTGCTAGTTGGCAGCATGATGGCTACACATTC.

This rearrangement joins TRBV4-2 to TRBJ1-4; D gene unclear. From germline, CDR1 is LGHNA and CDR2 YNFKEQ. V was clipped by 4 bases and J by 0 bases, with 21 bases between them. The CDR3 spans 19 residues. CDR3 protein: CASSRIPAPTSSTNEKLFF. The CDR3, as DNA: TGTGCCAGCAGCCGGATCCCGGCCCCAACTTCCTCAACTAATGAAAAACTGTTTTTT.

This clonotype was seen a few times. The CDR3 sequence is CASSQELGVRGQHF. The CDR3 region has the DNA TGTGCCAGCAGCCAAGAATTGGGGGTCCGGGGACAGCATTTT. The chain has TRBV3-1 and TRBJ1-5; D might be TRBD1 (5 bases). Between the trimmed V and J ends, which lost 0 bases and 13 bases, there was a span of 16 bases. The CDR3 loop spans 14 amino acids. The germline V gene has CDR1 LGHDT and CDR2 YNNKEL (reference sequence).

The rearrangement links TRBV5-1 to TRBJ1-5, with D perhaps TRBD1 (5 bases). This CDR3 is 15 amino acids long. Germline loops: CDR1 SGHRS, CDR2 YFSETQ. Trimming cost V 4 bases and J 4 bases, with 15 bases left between them. This CDR3 reads CASSPGKGVNQPQHF. CDR3 nucleotides: TGCGCCAGCAGCCCAGGGAAGGGAGTAAATCAGCCCCAGCATTTT.

This clonotype has more than one count but fewer than ten. The V call is TRBV3-1, the J call TRBJ2-7; D gene ambiguous. Deletions cut 4 bases from V and 0 bases from J, with 4 bases between. This CDR3 has 12 residues. In germline, CDR1 is LGHDT, CDR2 YNNKEL (reference sequence). The CDR3 DNA reads TGTGCCAGCAGCCCAAGCTCCTACGAGCAGTACTTC. Translation: CASSPSSYEQYF.

The chain carries TRBV7-3 and TRBJ2-4; D could derive from TRBD1 or TRBD2 (5 bases each). CDR1 is SGHTA, CDR2 FQGTGA, per germline. V was shortened by 4 bases and J by 9 bases, with 13 bases between the two germline ends. The CDR3 length is 13 residues. CDR3 nucleotides: TGTGCCAGCAGCTCCCAGGGTGGGAGCATTCAGTACTTC. Its translation is CASSSQGGSIQYF.

V is TRBV20-1 and J is TRBJ1-5, with D possibly TRBD1 on 5 matching bases. This CDR3 region has 14 residues. Germline-derived CDR1 and CDR2 are DFQATT and SNEGSKA (reference sequence). V was shortened by 4 bases and J by 2 bases, with 12 bases between the two germline ends. CDR3 sequence reads: CSATQDRGNQPQHF. DNA of the CDR3: TGCAGTGCTACACAGGATCGGGGCAATCAGCCCCAGCATTTT.

This clonotype has just a few counts. The V and J genes are TRBV20-1 and TRBJ1-1; D is unresolved. Deletions cut 0 bases from V and 0 bases from J, with 5 bases between. CDR3 length equals 13 residues. Germline V gene sequence: CDR1 DFQATT, CDR2 SNEGSKA (reference sequence). The DNA for the CDR3 is TGCAGTGCTAGAGACAGCGTGAACACTGAAGCTTTCTTT. Translating it yields CSARDSVNTEAFF.

The chain couples TRBV5-6 to TRBJ2-7, with no clear D. Trimming shortened V by 5 bases and J by 3 bases, and 12 bases separated the two germline ends. Germline assignment: CDR1 SGHDT and CDR2 YYEEEE. The CDR3 loop spans 13 amino acids. Here the CDR3 DNA reads TGTGCCAGCAGTCATGGGCGGAACTACGAGCAGTACTTC. This gives the protein CASSHGRNYEQYF.

The rearrangement uses TRBV7-3 and TRBJ2-3, with D uncertain. The V end lost 1 base, the J end lost 3 bases, and 5 bases lay between the germline ends. CDR3 length: 13 amino acids. Germline lookup yields CDR1 SGHTA and CDR2 FQGTGA. CDR3 nucleotide sequence: TGTGCCAGCAGCTTAATGAGGACAGATACGCAGTATTTT. Its translation: CASSLMRTDTQYF.

The chain links TRBV5-1 to TRBJ2-1; 8 positions agree with TRBD1. V gave up 0 bases and J gave up 6 bases; unmatched junction bases: 8. CDR1 and CDR2 (germline): SGHRS, YFSETQ. The CDR3 covers 16 residues. The CDR3 DNA sequence: TGCGCCAGCAGCTTGGTGGCAGGGGGCTTTCGCAATGAGCAGTTCTTC. Its protein is CASSLVAGGFRNEQFF.

The chain carries TRBV5-1 and TRBJ2-7, with D tentatively TRBD1 (5 bases). Germline assignment: CDR1 SGHRS and CDR2 YFSETQ. The CDR3 loop spans 18 amino acids. V lost 4 bases and J 3 bases, leaving 26 bases between the germline ends. CDR3 in DNA: TGCGCCAGCAGCCTTTACTACGGGCAGGGCCAAACCCTCTACGAGCAGTACTTC. Its translation is CASSLYYGQGQTLYEQYF. Combining the CDR3 with reference TRBV5-1 and TRBJ2-7 gives the whole variable domain KAGVTQTPRYLIKTRGQQVTLSCSPISGHRSVSWYQQTPGQGLQFLFEYFSETQRNKGNFPGRFSGRQFSNSRSEMNVSTLELGDSALYLCASSLYYGQGQTLYEQYFGPGTRLTVT.

The rearrangement links TRBV15 to TRBJ2-7; D may be TRBD1 (6 bases). Trimming removed 5 bases at V and 4 bases at J, with 12 bases between. This CDR3 comprises 13 residues. Per the germline V gene, CDR1 is LNHNV and CDR2 is YYDKDF (reference sequence). CDR3 nucleotides: TGTGCCACCAGCCGGGACACTCAGTACGAGCAGTACTTC. Translated: CATSRDTQYEQYF.

Only a few counts were recorded for this clonotype. This rearrangement joins TRBV5-1 to TRBJ1-4; weak D call: TRBD1 (5 bases). This CDR3 spans 14 amino acids. Trimming left V 5 bases short and J 6 bases short, with 14 bases between. Germline V gene data show CDR1 as SGHRS and CDR2 as YFSETQ. CDR3 sequence: CASSRWGADEKLFF. DNA for the CDR3: TGCGCCAGCAGTAGGTGGGGCGCGGATGAAAAACTGTTTTTT.

This clonotype counts as medium-sized. The chain carries TRBV28 and TRBJ2-7; 7 bases are shared with TRBD2. With V trimmed by 5 bases and J by 6 bases, 16 bases remained unmatched. The CDR3 contains 16 residues. The germline V gene encodes CDR1 MDHEN and CDR2 SYDVKM. The CDR3, as DNA: TGTGCCAGCAGTCTGGACCCGGGGGGACCTTTCGGCGAGCAGTACTTC. Translation: CASSLDPGGPFGEQYF. The entire variable domain, with the rest obtained from reference TRBV28 and TRBJ2-7, is as follows: DVKVTQSSRYLVKRTGEKVFLECVQDMDHENMFWYRQDPGLGLRLIYFSYDVKMKEKGDIPEGYSVSREKKERFSLILESASTNQTSMYLCASSLDPGGPFGEQYFGPGTRLTVT.